What follows is one T cell receptor beta chain and its context. Authors' data handling: The assay estimated nucleated cells by amplifying reference gene primers. Clones were read by immunoSEQ multiplex PCR, and TCRdb kept only the in-frame ones, dropping some. Clone size and V and J calls were adopted from that table, with D and trimming inferred from the DNA. The repertoire holds some 250,000 clones, approximately 81% seen once, with about 3% in the top ten. The data were taken from a study of blood T cell repertoires in COVID-19. On the study more broadly: There were acute and convalescent COVID-19 samples, and they came from the United States, Italy and Spain. The cDNA or gDNA used as material had been derived from T cells, B-cell-depleted T cells, or PBMCs.

The ends were cut back, 0 bases at V and 6 bases at J, with 8 bases in the middle. This CDR3 region has 14 residues. The germline CDR1 and CDR2 sequences are MNHEY and SVGAGI. Sequencing was performed on peripheral blood. The sequence derives from a woman aged 18 to 35 with acute or convalescent COVID-19. The chain recombines TRBV6-5 with TRBJ2-2; a weak D match, TRBD2 (5 bases). The CDR3 region has the DNA TGTGCCAGCAGTTACTCCGCGGGCGCCGGGGAGCTGTTTTTT. It specifies CASSYSAGAGELFF.